Given below is one T cell receptor beta chain in context. Per the germline V gene, CDR1 is SGHAT and CDR2 is FQNNGV. This CDR3 has 14 residues. V was clipped by 3 bases and J by 2 bases, with 10 bases between them. This record comes from a study of tumor-infiltrating lymphocytes in oesophageal squamous cell carcinoma. MiXCR was run by TCRdb on the reads, yielding one entry per CDR3 protein. The data contain roughly 11,000 distinct CDR3 sequences, nearly 60% of them singletons. The chain employs TRBV11-2 and TRBJ1-1, with no clear D. The source is a female donor with esophageal squamous cell carcinoma. The specimen sequenced was blood. Here the CDR3 DNA reads TGTGCCAGCAGCTTTACACAGAGCAACACTGAAGCTTTCTTT. It translates to CASSFTQSNTEAFF. The variable domain in full, completed from reference TRBV11-2 and TRBJ1-1, reads EAGVAQSPRYKIIEKRQSVAFWCNPISGHATLYWYQQILGQGPKLLIQFQNNGVVDDSQLPKDRFSAERLKGVDSTLKIQPAKLEDSAVYLCASSFTQSNTEAFFGQGTRLTVV.